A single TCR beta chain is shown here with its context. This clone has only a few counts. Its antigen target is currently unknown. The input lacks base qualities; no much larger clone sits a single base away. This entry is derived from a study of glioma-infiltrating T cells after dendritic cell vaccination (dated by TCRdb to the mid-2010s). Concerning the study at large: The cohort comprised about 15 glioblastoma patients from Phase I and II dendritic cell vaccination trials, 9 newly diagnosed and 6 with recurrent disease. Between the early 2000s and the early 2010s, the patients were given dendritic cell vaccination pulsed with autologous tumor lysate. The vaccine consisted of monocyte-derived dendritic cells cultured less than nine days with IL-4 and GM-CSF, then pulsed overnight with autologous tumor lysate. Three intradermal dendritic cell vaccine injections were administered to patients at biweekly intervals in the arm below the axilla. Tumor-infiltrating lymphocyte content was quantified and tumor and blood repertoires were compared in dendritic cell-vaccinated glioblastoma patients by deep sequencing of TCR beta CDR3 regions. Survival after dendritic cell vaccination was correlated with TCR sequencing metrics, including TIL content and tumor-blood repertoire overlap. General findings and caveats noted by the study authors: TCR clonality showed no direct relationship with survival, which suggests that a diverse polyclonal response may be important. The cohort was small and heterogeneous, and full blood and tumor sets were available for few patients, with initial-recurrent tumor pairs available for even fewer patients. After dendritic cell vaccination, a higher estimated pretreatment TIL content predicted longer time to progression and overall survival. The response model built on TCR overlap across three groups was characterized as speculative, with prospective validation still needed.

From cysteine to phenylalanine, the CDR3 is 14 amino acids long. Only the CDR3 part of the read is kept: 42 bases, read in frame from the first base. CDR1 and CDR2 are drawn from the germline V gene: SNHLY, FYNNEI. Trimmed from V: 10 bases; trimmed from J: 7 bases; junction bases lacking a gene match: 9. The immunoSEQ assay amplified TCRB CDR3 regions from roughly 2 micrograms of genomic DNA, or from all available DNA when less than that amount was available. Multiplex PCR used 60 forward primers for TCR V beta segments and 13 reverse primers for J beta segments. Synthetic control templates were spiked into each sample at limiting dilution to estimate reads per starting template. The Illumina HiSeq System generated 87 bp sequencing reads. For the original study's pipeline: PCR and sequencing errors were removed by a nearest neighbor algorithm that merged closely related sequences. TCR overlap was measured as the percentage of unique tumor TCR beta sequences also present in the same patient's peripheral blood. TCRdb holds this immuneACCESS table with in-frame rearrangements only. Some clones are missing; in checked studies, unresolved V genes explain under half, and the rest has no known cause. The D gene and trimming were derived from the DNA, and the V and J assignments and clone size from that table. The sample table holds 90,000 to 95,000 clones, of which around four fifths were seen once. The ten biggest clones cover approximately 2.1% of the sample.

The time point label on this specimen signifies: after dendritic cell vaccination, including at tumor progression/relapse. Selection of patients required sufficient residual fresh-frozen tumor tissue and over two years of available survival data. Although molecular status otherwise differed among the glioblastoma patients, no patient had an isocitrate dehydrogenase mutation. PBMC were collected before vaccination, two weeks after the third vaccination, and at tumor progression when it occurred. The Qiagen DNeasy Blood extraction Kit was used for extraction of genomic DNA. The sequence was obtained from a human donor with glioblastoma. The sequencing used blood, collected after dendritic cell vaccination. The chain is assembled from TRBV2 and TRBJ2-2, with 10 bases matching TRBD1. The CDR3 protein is CAIPGQGLGGELFF. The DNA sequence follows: TGTGCCATCCCGGGACAGGGGTTGGGCGGGGAGCTGTTTTTT.